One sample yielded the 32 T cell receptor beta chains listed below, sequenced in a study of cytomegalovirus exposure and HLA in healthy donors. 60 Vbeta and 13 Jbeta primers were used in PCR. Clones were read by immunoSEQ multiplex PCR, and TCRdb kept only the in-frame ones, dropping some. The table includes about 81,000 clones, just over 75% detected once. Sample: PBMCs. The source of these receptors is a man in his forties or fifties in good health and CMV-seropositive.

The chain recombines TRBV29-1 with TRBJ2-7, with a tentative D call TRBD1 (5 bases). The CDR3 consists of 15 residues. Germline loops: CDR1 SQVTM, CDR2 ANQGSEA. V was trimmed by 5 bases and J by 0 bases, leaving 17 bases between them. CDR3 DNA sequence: TGCAGCGTTCTCGATACAGGCTCGAGCTCCTACGAGCAGTACTTC. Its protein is CSVLDTGSSSYEQYF.

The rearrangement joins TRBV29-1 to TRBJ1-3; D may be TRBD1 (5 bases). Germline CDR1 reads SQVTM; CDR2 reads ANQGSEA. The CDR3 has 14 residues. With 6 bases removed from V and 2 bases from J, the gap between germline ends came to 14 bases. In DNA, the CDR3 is TGCAGCGTACTCGACAGAGACACTGGAAACACCATATATTTT. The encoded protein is CSVLDRDTGNTIYF.

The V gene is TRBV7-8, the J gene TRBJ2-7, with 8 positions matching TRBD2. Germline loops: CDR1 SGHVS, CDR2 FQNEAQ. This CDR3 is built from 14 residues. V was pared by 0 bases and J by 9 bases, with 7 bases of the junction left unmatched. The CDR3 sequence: CASSLAGRGERQYF. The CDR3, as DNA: TGTGCCAGCAGCTTAGCCGGGAGGGGAGAGCGGCAGTACTTC.

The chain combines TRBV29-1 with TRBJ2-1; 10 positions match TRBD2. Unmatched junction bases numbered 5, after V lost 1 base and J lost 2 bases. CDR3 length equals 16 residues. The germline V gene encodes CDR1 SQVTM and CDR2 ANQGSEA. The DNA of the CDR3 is TGCAGCGTTGAAGCCCTAACTAGCGGGGCCTACAATGAGCAGTTCTTC. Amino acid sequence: CSVEALTSGAYNEQFF.

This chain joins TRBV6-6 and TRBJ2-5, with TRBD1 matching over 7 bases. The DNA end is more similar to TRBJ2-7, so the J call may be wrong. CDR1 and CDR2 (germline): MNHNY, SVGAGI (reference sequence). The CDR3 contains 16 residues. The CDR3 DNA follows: TGTGCCAGCAGTAACTGGGGGACAGCGAATTCCTACGAGCAGTACTTC. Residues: CASSNWGTANSYEQYF.

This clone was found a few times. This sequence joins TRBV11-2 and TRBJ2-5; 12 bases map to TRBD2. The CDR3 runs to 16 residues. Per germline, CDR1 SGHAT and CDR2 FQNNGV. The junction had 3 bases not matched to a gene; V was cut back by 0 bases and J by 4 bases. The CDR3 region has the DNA TGTGCCAGCAGCTTAGAGAGGGGACTAGCGGGAGAGACCCAGTACTTC. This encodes CASSLERGLAGETQYF.

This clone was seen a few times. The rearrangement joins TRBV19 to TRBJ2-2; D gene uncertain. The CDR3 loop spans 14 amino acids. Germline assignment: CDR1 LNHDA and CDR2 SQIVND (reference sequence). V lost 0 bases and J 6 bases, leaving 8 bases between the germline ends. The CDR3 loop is CASSIDPVAGELFF. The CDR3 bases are TGTGCCAGTAGTATAGACCCGGTGGCCGGGGAGCTGTTTTTT.

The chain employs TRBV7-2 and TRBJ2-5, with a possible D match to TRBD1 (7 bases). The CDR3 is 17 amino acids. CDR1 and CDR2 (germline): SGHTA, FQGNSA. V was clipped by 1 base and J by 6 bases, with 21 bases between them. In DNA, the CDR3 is TGTGCCAGCAGCTTAGTCCGGTCCGGAGGGGGCGGGAAGACCCAGTACTTC. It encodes CASSLVRSGGGGKTQYF.

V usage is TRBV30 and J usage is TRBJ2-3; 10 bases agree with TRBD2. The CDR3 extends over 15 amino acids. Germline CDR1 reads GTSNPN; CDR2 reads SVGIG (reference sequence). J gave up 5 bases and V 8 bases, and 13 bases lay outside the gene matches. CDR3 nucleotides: TGTGCCCGAACTGGGCTAGCGGGAGTAGGAGATACGCAGTATTTT. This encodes CARTGLAGVGDTQYF.

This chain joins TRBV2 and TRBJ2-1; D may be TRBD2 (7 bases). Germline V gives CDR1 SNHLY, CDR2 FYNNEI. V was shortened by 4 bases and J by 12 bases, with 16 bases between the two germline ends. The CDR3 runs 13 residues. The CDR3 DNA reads TGTGCCAGCAGTGGGGGGGGCGGGCGTGGGCAGTTCTTC. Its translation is CASSGGGGRGQFF.

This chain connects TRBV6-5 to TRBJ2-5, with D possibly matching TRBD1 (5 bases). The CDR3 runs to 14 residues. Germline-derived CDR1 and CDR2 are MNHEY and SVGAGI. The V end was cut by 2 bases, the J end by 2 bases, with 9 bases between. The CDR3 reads CASSYNRKQETQYF. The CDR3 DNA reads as TGTGCCAGCAGTTACAACAGGAAGCAAGAGACCCAGTACTTC.

The CDR3 DNA sequence: TGTGCCAGCAGCTTATGGGGCAGGGCCAGCTCCTACGAGCAGTACTTC. Residues: CASSLWGRASSYEQYF. The rearrangement uses TRBV7-3 and TRBJ2-7; the D gene is possibly TRBD1 (5 bases). Trimming cost V 2 bases and J 0 bases, with 14 bases left between them. The CDR3 loop spans 16 amino acids. Per germline, CDR1 SGHTA and CDR2 FQGTGA. Supplemented by reference TRBV7-3 and TRBJ2-7, the full variable domain reads GAGVSQTPSNKVTEKGKYVELRCDPISGHTALYWYRQSLGQGPEFLIYFQGTGAADDSGLPNDRFFAVRPEGSVSTLKIQRTERGDSAVYLCASSLWGRASSYEQYFGPGTRLTVT.

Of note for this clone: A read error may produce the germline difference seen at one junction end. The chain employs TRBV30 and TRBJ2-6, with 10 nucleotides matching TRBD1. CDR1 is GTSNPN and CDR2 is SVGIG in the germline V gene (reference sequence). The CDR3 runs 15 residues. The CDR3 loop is CAWAGTGAGANGLTF. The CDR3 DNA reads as TGTGCCTGGGCCGGGACAGGGGCTGGGGCCAACGGCCTGACTTTC. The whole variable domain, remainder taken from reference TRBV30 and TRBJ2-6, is SQTIHQWPATLVQPVGSPLSLECTVEGTSNPNLYWYRQAAGRGLQLLFYSVGIGQISSEVPQNLSASRPQDRQFILSSKKLLLSDSGFYLCAWAGTGAGANGLTFGAGSRLTVL.

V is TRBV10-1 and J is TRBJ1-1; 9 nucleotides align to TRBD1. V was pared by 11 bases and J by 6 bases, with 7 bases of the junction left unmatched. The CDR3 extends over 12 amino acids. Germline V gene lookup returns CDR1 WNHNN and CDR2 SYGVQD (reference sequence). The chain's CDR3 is CAGNNRGPEAFF. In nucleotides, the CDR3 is TGCGCCGGAAACAACAGGGGGCCTGAAGCTTTCTTT.

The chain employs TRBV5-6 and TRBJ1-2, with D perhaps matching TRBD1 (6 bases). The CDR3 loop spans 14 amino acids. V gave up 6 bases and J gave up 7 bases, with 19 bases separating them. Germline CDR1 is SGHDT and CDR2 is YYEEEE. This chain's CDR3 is CASTRGGAMGGYTF. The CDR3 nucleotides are TGTGCCAGCACCCGGGGGGGCGCGATGGGTGGCTACACCTTC.

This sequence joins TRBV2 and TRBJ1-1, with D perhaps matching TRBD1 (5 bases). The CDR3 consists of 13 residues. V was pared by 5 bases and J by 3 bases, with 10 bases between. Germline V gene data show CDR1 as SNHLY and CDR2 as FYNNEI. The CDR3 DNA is TGTGCCAGCAGTCGGTCCAGGGACACTGAAGCTTTCTTT. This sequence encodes CASSRSRDTEAFF.

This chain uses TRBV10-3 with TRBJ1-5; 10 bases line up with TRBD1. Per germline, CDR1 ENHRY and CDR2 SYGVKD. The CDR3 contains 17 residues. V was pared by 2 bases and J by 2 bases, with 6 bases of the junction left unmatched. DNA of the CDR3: TGTGCCATCAGTGAGAGCGTCGGGACAGGGGGCAATCAGCCCCAGCATTTT. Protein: CAISESVGTGGNQPQHF.

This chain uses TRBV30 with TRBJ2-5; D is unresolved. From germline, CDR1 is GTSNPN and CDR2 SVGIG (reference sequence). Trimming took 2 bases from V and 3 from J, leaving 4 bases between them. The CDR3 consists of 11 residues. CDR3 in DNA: TGTGCCTGGAGTACTGAAGAGACCCAGTACTTC. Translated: CAWSTEETQYF.

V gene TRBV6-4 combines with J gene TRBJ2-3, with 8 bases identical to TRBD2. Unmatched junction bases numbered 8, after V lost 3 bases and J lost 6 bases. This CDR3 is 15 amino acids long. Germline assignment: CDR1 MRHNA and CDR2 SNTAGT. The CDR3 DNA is TGTGCCAGCAGTGAGGGGACTAGTGGAGTGGATACGCAGTATTTT. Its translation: CASSEGTSGVDTQYF.

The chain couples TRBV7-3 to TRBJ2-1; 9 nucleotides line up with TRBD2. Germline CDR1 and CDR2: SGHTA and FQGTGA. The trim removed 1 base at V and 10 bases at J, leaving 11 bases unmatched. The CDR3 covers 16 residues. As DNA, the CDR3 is TGTGCCAGCAGCTTAAGGGGGGGCGGGAGGGCCCGGGAGCAGTTCTTC. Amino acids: CASSLRGGGRAREQFF. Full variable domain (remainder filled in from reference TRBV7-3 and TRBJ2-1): GAGVSQTPSNKVTEKGKYVELRCDPISGHTALYWYRQSLGQGPEFLIYFQGTGAADDSGLPNDRFFAVRPEGSVSTLKIQRTERGDSAVYLCASSLRGGGRAREQFFGPGTRLTVL.

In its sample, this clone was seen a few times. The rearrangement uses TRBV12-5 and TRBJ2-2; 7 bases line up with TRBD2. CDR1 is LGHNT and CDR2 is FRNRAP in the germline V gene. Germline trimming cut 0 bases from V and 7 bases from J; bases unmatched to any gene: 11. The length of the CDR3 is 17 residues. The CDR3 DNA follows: TGTGCTAGTGGTTTGGTATGGACCTCGGGAGGACTCGGGGAGCTGTTTTTT. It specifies CASGLVWTSGGLGELFF.

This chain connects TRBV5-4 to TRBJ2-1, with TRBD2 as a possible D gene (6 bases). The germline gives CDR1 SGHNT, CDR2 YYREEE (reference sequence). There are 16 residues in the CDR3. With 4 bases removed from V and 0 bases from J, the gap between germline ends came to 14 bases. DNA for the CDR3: TGTGCCAGCAGCCATAGCGGTCTGAGCTCCTACAATGAGCAGTTCTTC. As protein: CASSHSGLSSYNEQFF. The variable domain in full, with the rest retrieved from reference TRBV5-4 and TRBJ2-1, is ETGVTQSPTHLIKTRGQQVTLRCSSQSGHNTVSWYQQALGQGPQFIFQYYREEENGRGNFPPRFSGLQFPNYSSELNVNALELDDSALYLCASSHSGLSSYNEQFFGPGTRLTVL.

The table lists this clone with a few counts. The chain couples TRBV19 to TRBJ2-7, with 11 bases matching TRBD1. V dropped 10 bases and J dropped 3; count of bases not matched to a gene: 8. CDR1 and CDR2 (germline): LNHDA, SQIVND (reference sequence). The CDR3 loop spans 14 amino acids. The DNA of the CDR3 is TGTGCCACCTCGGGACAGGGGGGAAGCTACGAGCAGTACTTC. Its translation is CATSGQGGSYEQYF.

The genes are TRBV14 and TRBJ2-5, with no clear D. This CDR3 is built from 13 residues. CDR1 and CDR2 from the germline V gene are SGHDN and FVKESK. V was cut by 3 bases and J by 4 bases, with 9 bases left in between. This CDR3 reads CASSQSARETQYF. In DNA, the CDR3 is TGTGCCAGCAGCCAGTCAGCTAGAGAGACCCAGTACTTC.

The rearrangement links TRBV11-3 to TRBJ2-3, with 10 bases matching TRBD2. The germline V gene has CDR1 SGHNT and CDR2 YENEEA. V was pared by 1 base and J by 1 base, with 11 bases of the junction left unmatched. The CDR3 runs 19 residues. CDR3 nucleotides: TGTGCCAGCAGCTTAGGGTTTAAGCGGGAGGGCGTAGGCACAGATACGCAGTATTTT. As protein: CASSLGFKREGVGTDTQYF.

The CDR3 nucleotides are TGTGCCAGCAGCTTAATGGGACTAGCGGGTCCTAGCGAGCAGTACTTC. It encodes CASSLMGLAGPSEQYF. The chain employs TRBV7-2 and TRBJ2-7; 12 bases match TRBD2. V lost 2 bases to trimming and J lost 6 bases; unmatched junction nucleotides: 8. The CDR3 contains 16 residues. Germline-derived CDR1 and CDR2 are SGHTA and FQGNSA.

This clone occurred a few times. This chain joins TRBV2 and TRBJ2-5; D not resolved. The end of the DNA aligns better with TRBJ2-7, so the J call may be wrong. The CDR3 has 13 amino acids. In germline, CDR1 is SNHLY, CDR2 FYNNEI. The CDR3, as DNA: TGTGCCAGCAGTGAACTGGGCCCCTACGAGCAGTACTTC. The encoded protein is CASSELGPYEQYF.

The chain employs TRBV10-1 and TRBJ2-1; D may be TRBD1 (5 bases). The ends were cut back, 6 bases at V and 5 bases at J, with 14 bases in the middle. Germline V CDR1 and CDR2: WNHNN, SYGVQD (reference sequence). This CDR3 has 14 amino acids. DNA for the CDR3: TGCGCCAGCAGAAGGGGAAAATGGGACAATGAGCAGTTCTTC. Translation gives CASRRGKWDNEQFF.

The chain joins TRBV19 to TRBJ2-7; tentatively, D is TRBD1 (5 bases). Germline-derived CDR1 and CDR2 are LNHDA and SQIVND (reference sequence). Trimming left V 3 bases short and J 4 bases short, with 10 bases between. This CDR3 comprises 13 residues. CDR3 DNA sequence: TGTGCCAGTAGTATCGGACAACTATACGAGCAGTACTTC. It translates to CASSIGQLYEQYF.

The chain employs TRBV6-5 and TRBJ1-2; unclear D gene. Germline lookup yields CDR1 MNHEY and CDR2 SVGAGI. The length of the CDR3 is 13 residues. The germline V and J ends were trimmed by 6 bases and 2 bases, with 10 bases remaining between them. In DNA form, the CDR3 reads TGTGCCAGCAGGGAGTTTTCCAACTATGGCTACACCTTC. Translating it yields CASREFSNYGYTF.

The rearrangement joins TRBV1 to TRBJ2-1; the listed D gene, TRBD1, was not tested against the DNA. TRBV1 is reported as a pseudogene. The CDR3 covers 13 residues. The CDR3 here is CTSSQPVVREQFF. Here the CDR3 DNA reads TGCACCAGCAGCCAACCAGTGGTTCGTGAGCAGTTCTTC.

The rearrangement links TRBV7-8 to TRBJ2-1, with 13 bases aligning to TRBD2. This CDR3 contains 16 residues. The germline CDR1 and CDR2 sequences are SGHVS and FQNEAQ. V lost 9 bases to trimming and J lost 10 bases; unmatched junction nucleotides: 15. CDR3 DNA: TGTGCCAGTATTCTGTCTTTGACTAGCGGGAGGAAAGAGCAGTTCTTC. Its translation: CASILSLTSGRKEQFF.